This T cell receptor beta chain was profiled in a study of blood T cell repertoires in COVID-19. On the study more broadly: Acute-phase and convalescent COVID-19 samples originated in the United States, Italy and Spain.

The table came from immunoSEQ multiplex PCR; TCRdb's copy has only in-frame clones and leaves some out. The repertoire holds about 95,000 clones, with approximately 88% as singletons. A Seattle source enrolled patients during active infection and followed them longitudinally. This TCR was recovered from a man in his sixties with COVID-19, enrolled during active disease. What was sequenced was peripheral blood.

CDR3 sequence reads: CAIRLAGEMDAEQFF. The CDR3 nucleotides read TGTGCCATCCGGCTAGCGGGAGAGATGGACGCTGAGCAGTTCTTC. V and J are TRBV10-3 and TRBJ2-1, with 10 bases fitting TRBD2. The germline V gene encodes CDR1 ENHRY and CDR2 SYGVKD. There are 15 residues in the CDR3. V lost 8 bases to trimming and J lost 9 bases; unmatched junction nucleotides: 13.